These 10 T cell receptor beta chains originate from one sample sequenced in a study of STAT5B mutations in CD4+ large granular lymphocyte leukemia. The protocol was immunoSEQ multiplex PCR, while the TCRdb copy is restricted to in-frame clones and leaves out a portion. The data contain 31,000 or so clones, around three quarters of them singletons. Input material: CD4+ T cells from blood buffy coats. The receptors shown here come from a human donor in good health.

The V gene is TRBV15, the J gene TRBJ2-1, with D maybe TRBD2 (5 bases). Trimming took 0 bases from V and 12 from J, leaving 12 bases between them. The length of the CDR3 is 13 residues. CDR1 LNHNV and CDR2 YYDKDF come from the germline V gene (reference sequence). The CDR3 DNA reads TGTGCCACCAGCAGAGAATGGCGGGCCACGCAGTTCTTC. It translates to CATSREWRATQFF. The variable domain in full, with the rest retrieved from reference TRBV15 and TRBJ2-1, is DAMVIQNPRYQVTQFGKPVTLSCSQTLNHNVMYWYQQKSSQAPKLLFHYYDKDFNNEADTPDNFQSRRPNTSFCFLDIRSPGLGDTAMYLCATSREWRATQFFGPGTRLTVL.

The chain links TRBV2 to TRBJ2-5; no firm D call. This CDR3 comprises 14 residues. V lost 9 bases, J lost 1 base, and 15 bases lay in between. Germline lookup yields CDR1 SNHLY and CDR2 FYNNEI. This CDR3 reads CARGPQRVQETQYF. DNA for the CDR3: TGTGCCAGAGGACCCCAACGGGTCCAAGAGACCCAGTACTTC.

CDR3 amino acids: CASTIGTARYEQYF. The CDR3 bases are TGTGCCAGCACAATCGGGACAGCTCGCTACGAGCAGTACTTC. This chain connects TRBV11-2 to TRBJ2-7; 7 bases are shared with TRBD1. The germline V gene encodes CDR1 SGHAT and CDR2 FQNNGV. This CDR3 is 14 amino acids long. V dropped 7 bases and J dropped 3; count of bases not matched to a gene: 9.

A single count supports this clone. The rearrangement joins TRBV4-3 to TRBJ2-1, with 9 bases aligning to TRBD2. The length of the CDR3 is 16 residues. With V trimmed by 4 bases and J by 8 bases, 12 bases remained unmatched. CDR1 is LGHNA and CDR2 is YSLEER in the germline V gene. Here the CDR3 DNA reads TGCGCCAGCAGCCCTTCTTTGGGGACTAGCAACGATGAGCAGTTCTTC. This codes for CASSPSLGTSNDEQFF.

The V gene is TRBV27, the J gene TRBJ1-1; D perhaps matches TRBD1 (6 bases). The CDR3 covers 14 residues. The germline gives CDR1 MNHEY, CDR2 SMNVEV (reference sequence). The V gene lost 5 bases and the J gene lost 5 bases, with 15 bases spanning the gap. CDR3 in DNA: TGTGCCAGCAGTCACAAACAGGGTTCGACTGAAGCTTTCTTT. Amino acids: CASSHKQGSTEAFF.

In this sample, this clone turned up once. The chain couples TRBV19 to TRBJ1-4; no clear D gene. In germline, CDR1 is LNHDA, CDR2 SQIVND (reference sequence). The CDR3 has 14 amino acids. Trimming pared 2 bases from V and 6 bases from J, leaving 10 bases between. The CDR3 region has the DNA TGTGCCAGTAGTATATCAGCGGTAGATGAAAAACTGTTTTTT. As protein: CASSISAVDEKLFF.

This CDR3 is CASSINREGGYTF. As DNA, the CDR3 is TGCGCCAGCAGCATTAACAGGGAGGGAGGCTACACCTTC. The chain employs TRBV5-1 and TRBJ1-2; the D gene is possibly TRBD1 (6 bases). The CDR3 extends over 13 amino acids. V gave up 4 bases and J gave up 8 bases, with 15 bases separating them. Germline V gene sequence: CDR1 SGHRS, CDR2 YFSETQ.

The chain is built from TRBV5-1 and TRBJ2-1; D is undetermined. CDR1 is SGHRS and CDR2 is YFSETQ in the germline V gene. V lost 0 bases and J lost 5, with 3 bases in between. CDR3 length: 12 amino acids. CDR3 region: CASSLVHNEQFF. Here the CDR3 DNA reads TGCGCCAGCAGCTTGGTTCACAATGAGCAGTTCTTC.

This clone was recorded once. The chain uses TRBV18 and TRBJ2-4; weak D call: TRBD2 (6 bases). Trimming took off 3 bases at V and 1 base at J, with 10 bases between the two ends. This CDR3 has 15 amino acids. CDR1 KGHSH and CDR2 LQKENI come from the germline V gene. CDR3 coding DNA: TGTGCCAGCTCACCGTTGGAGGGGGCCAAAAACATTCAGTACTTC. Amino acid sequence: CASSPLEGAKNIQYF.

The J gene is TRBJ1-1, the V gene TRBV4-3, with 8 bases that match TRBD1. This CDR3 region has 13 residues. The V gene end was trimmed by 6 bases and the J gene end by 1 base; junction bases not matched to a gene: 1. Germline CDR1 LGHNA, CDR2 YSLEER. CDR3 protein: CASRGQGNTEAFF. The CDR3 DNA reads TGCGCCAGCAGAGGACAGGGGAACACTGAAGCTTTCTTT.